Sequencing of this T cell receptor (beta chain) was carried out in a study of Graves' ophthalmopathy and Graves' hyperthyroidism. Scientists amplified the TCR beta CDR3 regions from RNA transcripts. Following a first-round RT-PCR that used HTBI primers, a second-round multiplex PCR was carried out. TCRdb re-analysed the multiplex PCR reads in MiXCR, keeping a single row per CDR3 protein. The data contain almost 750,000 distinct CDR3 sequences, approximately 40% of them singletons. The study enrolled ophthalmopathy donors with moderate-to-severe activity, CAS ≥3, NOSPECS ≥4 and duration under 3 months. The diagnosis was founded upon clinical symptoms, serum thyroxine, TRAb, thyroid ultrasound and orbital computed tomography. The PBMC fraction was derived from roughly 10 ml of fresh peripheral blood. This clonotype was seen repeatedly, ten times or more. The CDR3 totals 14 residues. Germline CDR1 is LNHDA and CDR2 is SQIVND (reference sequence). With 4 bases clipped from V and 3 bases from J, the junction kept 6 bases outside the gene matches.

This TCR was sampled from an adult man with Graves' ophthalmopathy. Source material: peripheral blood. The chain employs TRBV19 and TRBJ2-7; 7 positions match TRBD1. CDR3 sequence (DNA): TGTGCCAGTAGTAACGGACAGGAAGGCTACGAGCAGTACTTC. Translating it yields CASSNGQEGYEQYF.